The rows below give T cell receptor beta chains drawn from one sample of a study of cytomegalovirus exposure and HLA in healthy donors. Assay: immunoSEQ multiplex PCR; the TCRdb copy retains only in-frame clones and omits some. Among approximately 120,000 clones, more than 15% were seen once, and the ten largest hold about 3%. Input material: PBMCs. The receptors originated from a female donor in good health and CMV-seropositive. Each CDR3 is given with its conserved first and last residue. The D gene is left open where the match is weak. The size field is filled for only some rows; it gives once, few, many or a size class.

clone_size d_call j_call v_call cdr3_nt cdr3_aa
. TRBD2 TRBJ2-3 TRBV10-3 TGTGCCATCAGAGACGGGACTAGCGGGAGCACAGATACGCAGTATTTT CAIRDGTSGSTDTQYF
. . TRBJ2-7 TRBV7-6 TGTGCCAGCAGCTCATCTAGTTACTACGAGCAGTACTTC CASSSSSYYEQYF
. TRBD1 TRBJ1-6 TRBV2 TGTGCCAGCAGTGGGCAGGGGGTCCCCCTCCACTTT CASSGQGVPLHF
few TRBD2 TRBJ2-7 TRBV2 TGTGCCAGCACCAGGACTAGCGGGAGGTTAATCTACGAGCAGTACTTC CASTRTSGRLIYEQYF
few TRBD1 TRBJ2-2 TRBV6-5 TGTGCCAGCAGTAAGAACAGGGGTACCGGGGAGCTGTTTTTT CASSKNRGTGELFF
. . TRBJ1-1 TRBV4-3 TGCGCCAGCAGCCAACGCGGCCAGAACACTGAAGCTTTCTTT CASSQRGQNTEAFF
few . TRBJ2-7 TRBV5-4 TGTGCCAGCAGCTTGACAGGGACCTACGAGCAGTACTTC CASSLTGTYEQYF
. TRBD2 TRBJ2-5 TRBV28 TGTGCCAGCAGTCAAACTAGCGGGAGGGCCGGTGAGACCCAGTACTTC CASSQTSGRAGETQYF
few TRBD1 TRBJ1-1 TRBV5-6 TGTGCCAGCAGCGCCGGACAGGGGGCAAGGACTGAAGCTTTCTTT CASSAGQGARTEAFF
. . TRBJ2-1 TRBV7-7 TGTGCTAGCAGCTTAGCCCTGAGGGGGGGCGGAATAGCCGCATACAATGAGCAGTTCTTC CASSLALRGGGIAAYNEQFF
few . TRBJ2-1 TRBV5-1 TGCGCCAGCAGCTTGGACGGGTCATTAGGCACCTACAATGAGCAGTTCTTC CASSLDGSLGTYNEQFF
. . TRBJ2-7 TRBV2 TGTGCCAGCAAAAGGCCGGGAGAGCTTTCCTTC CASKRPGELSF
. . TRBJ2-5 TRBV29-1 TGCAGCGTTGCCCCATCCGAGACCCAGTACTTC CSVAPSETQYF
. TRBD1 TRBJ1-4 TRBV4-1 TGCGCCAGCAGCCACGTCCCGGGACAGGGTTTTCGCGAAAAACTGTTTTTT CASSHVPGQGFREKLFF
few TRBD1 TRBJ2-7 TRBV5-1 TGCGCCAGCAGCTTGGGACTACAGGGGGTATACGAGCAGTACTTC CASSLGLQGVYEQYF
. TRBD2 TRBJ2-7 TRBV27 TGTGCCAGCAGCATTAGCGGGGCAGGGTCCTACGAGCAGTACTTC CASSISGAGSYEQYF
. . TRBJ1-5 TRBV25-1 TGTGCCAGCAGTGTGAGTCTCAGGGCATTTAGCAATCAGCCCCAGCATTTT CASSVSLRAFSNQPQHF
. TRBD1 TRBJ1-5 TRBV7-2 TGTGCCAGCAGCGGAGGAGGGACAGGGGTCTTCAATCAGCCCCAGCATTTT CASSGGGTGVFNQPQHF
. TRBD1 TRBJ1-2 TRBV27 TGTGCCAGCAGTTCGATTACAGGGGTAGGAGGCTACACCTTC CASSSITGVGGYTF
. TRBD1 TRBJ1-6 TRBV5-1 TGCGCCAGCAGCCCACGACAGGGTATCCCAAATTCACCCCTCCACTTT CASSPRQGIPNSPLHF
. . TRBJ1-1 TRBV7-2 TGTGCCAGCAGCCCCCAGGATACTGAAGCTTTCTTT CASSPQDTEAFF
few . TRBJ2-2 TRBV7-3 TGTGCCAGCAGCCGACTGCCGTTGAGATTTGGCGGGGAGCTGTTTTTT CASSRLPLRFGGELFF
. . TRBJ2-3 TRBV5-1 TGCGCCAGCAGCTTGGGACCCGTCGAGGGGGAGGATACGCAGTATTTT CASSLGPVEGEDTQYF
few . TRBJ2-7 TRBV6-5 TGTGCCAGCAGTTACGACCGGGGCGAGCAGTACTTC CASSYDRGEQYF
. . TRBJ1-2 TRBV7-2 TGTGCCAGCAGCTTAGGCAGGGTTAGCTATGGCTACACCTTC CASSLGRVSYGYTF
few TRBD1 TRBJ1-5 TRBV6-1 TGTGCCAGCAGTCCCGGACAGGCCAATCAGCCCCAGCATTTT CASSPGQANQPQHF
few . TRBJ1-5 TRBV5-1 TGCGCCAGCAGCCCACAGGGAGTAGGGAATCAGCCCCAGCATTTT CASSPQGVGNQPQHF
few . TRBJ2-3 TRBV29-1 TGCAGCGTGTGTGTCTATTCTAGCACAGATACGCAGTATTTT CSVCVYSSTDTQYF
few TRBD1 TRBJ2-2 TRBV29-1 TGCAGCGTTCGACAGGGGAACACCGGGGAGCTGTTTTTT CSVRQGNTGELFF
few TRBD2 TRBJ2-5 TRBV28 TGTGCCAGCAGTTCCAGGGGGACTAGCGAAGAGACCCAGTACTTC CASSSRGTSEETQYF
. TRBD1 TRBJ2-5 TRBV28 TGTGCCAGCAGTCCGACAGGGGCAATCCAAGAGACCCAGTACTTC CASSPTGAIQETQYF
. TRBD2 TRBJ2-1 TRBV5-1 TGCGCCAGCAGTCCGGGGACTAGCACATACAATGAGCAGTTCTTC CASSPGTSTYNEQFF
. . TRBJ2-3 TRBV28 TGTGCCAGCAGCACCCCCTTAGGGGGAGGCACAGATACGCAGTATTTT CASSTPLGGGTDTQYF
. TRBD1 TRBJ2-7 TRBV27 TGTGCCAGCAGTTTGGACAGGGGGCTCGAGCAGTACTTC CASSLDRGLEQYF
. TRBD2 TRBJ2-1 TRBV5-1 TGCGCCAGCAGCATCACTAGCGGGGGGGCCGATGAGCAGTTCTTC CASSITSGGADEQFF
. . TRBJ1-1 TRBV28 TGTGCCAGCAGTCCCCCCCGCAGGGGTAACACTGAAGCTTTCTTT CASSPPRRGNTEAFF
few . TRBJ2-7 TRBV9 TGTGCCAGCAATCAGGGGCTTGGCGAGCAGTACTTC CASNQGLGEQYF
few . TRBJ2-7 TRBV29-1 TGCAGCATTATGACACAGAATTTCGGCTCCGAGCAGTACTTC CSIMTQNFGSEQYF
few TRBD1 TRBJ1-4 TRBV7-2 TGTGCCAGCAGCCCCTCCCGGGACAGGGGGCGACTGGATGAAAAACTGTTTTTT CASSPSRDRGRLDEKLFF
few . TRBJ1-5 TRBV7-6 TGTGCCAGCAGCTTAGGACGAGGGCTTCAGCCCCAGCATTTT CASSLGRGLQPQHF
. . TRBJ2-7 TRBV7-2 TGTGCCAGCAGCTTAGCGACTAAGGGCTCTTCCTTTGTCTACGAGCAGTACTTC CASSLATKGSSFVYEQYF
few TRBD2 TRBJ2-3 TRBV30 TGTGCCTGGAGTAGAGCTAGCGGGAGTATTACAGATACGCAGTATTTT CAWSRASGSITDTQYF
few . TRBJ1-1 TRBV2 TGTGCCAGCAGTGAAGGCCGTGGCGGGACGAACACTGAAGCTTTCTTT CASSEGRGGTNTEAFF
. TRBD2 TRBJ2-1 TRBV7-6 TGTGCCAGCAGCTTAGAACTAGCGAGGAATGAGCAGTTCTTC CASSLELARNEQFF
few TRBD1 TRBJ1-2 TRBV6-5 TGTGCCAGCAGGTCACAGGGGGCTTCTGTCTATGGCTACACCTTC CASRSQGASVYGYTF